Presented here are 5 T cell receptor beta chains from one specimen sequenced in a study of Ad26.COV2.S vaccination and SARS-CoV-2 variants. The sample's treatment: some 20 received Ad26.COV2.S at low or high dose, single or two shots; several received placebo; per-sample allocation not given. At day 63 after the first vaccine or placebo injection, samples were drawn. Repertoires were generated with immunoSEQ multiplex PCR, while TCRdb's copy carries only in-frame clones and drops some. The profile shows about 370,000 clones, approximately 91% of them singletons. The sample here was peripheral blood, taken in a trial of Ad26.COV2.S vaccine versus placebo. The receptors derive from a person between 18 and 65 years old who received the Ad26.COV2.S COVID-19 vaccine or a placebo.

V usage is TRBV7-9 and J usage is TRBJ2-3; TRBD2 aligns across 7 bases. The CDR3 covers 17 residues. V was clipped by 2 bases and J by 6 bases; unmatched bases: 14. Germline values: CDR1 SEHNR, CDR2 FQNEAQ (reference sequence). Here the CDR3 reads CASSLPPGGRTADTQYF. The CDR3 DNA is TGTGCCAGCAGCTTACCACCGGGGGGACGAACGGCGGATACGCAGTATTTT. Complete variable domain (other parts from reference TRBV7-9 and TRBJ2-3): DTGVSQNPRHKITKRGQNVTFRCDPISEHNRLYWYRQTLGQGPEFLTYFQNEAQLEKSRLLSDRFSAERPKGSFSTLEIQRTEQGDSAMYLCASSLPPGGRTADTQYFGPGTRLTVL.

A single count supports this clone. CDR3 sequence reads: CASGDGETQYF. The CDR3 DNA sequence: TGTGCCAGCGGGGATGGTGAGACCCAGTACTTC. The V gene is TRBV7-9, the J gene TRBJ2-5; the D is unclear. The germline V gene has CDR1 SEHNR and CDR2 FQNEAQ (reference sequence). V was pared by 8 bases and J by 5 bases, with 9 bases between. The CDR3 is 11 amino acids.

The chain couples TRBV11-2 to TRBJ2-7; 8 positions match TRBD2. CDR1 SGHAT and CDR2 FQNNGV come from the germline V gene. The CDR3 extends over 13 amino acids. With 5 bases clipped from V and 9 bases from J, the junction kept 9 bases outside the gene matches. The CDR3 DNA reads as TGTGCCAGCAGCATACCGGGACTAGAAATGCAGTACTTC. Its translation: CASSIPGLEMQYF. Full variable domain (outside the CDR3, taken from reference TRBV11-2 and TRBJ2-7): EAGVAQSPRYKIIEKRQSVAFWCNPISGHATLYWYQQILGQGPKLLIQFQNNGVVDDSQLPKDRFSAERLKGVDSTLKIQPAKLEDSAVYLCASSIPGLEMQYFGPGTRLTVT.

This clone was seen only once. The chain combines TRBV2 with TRBJ2-5, with 7 bases fitting TRBD1. The CDR3 is made up of 16 amino acids. Germline CDR1 SNHLY, CDR2 FYNNEI. V was clipped by 5 bases and J by 0 bases; unmatched bases: 9. Here the CDR3 DNA reads TGTGCCAGCAGTAGAGGACAGGTTATTTACCAAGAGACCCAGTACTTC. This codes for CASSRGQVIYQETQYF.

J is TRBJ1-1 and V is TRBV19, with TRBD1 identical over 7 bases. The V gene end was trimmed by 10 bases and the J gene end by 0 bases; junction bases not matched to a gene: 11. The CDR3 covers 15 residues. The V gene's germline CDR1 is LNHDA and CDR2 SQIVND (reference sequence). The CDR3 loop reads CATVGTGTVNTEAFF. CDR3 bases: TGTGCCACGGTGGGGACCGGGACAGTGAACACTGAAGCTTTCTTT.